This T cell receptor (beta chain) was sequenced during a study of metastatic and nonmetastatic thyroid tumors. As for the study in general: For malignant and benign thyroid patients, tumor or nodule tissue and blood were the sources whose repertoires were compared.

In its sample, this clone was seen many times. Per the germline V gene, CDR1 is GTSNPN and CDR2 is SVGIG (reference sequence). This CDR3 contains 14 residues. V shed 7 bases and J 4 bases; nucleotides not matched to a gene: 11. Thyroid surgery took place with no prior treatment in any patient. TCRdb reprocessed the PCR reads via MiXCR. The table includes about 33,000 clones, about 10% detected once. The clonotype was recovered from a female donor with papillary thyroid cancer or a benign thyroid nodule (not recorded which). Some clones in this sample may be carry-over from other donors' samples. The chain employs TRBV30 and TRBJ2-5; 8 bases match TRBD2. The sample consisted of blood. CDR3 nucleotides: TGTGCCTACCGGCGGGGGGCTCTCGGAGAGACCCAGTACTTC. Its protein is CAYRRGALGETQYF.